What follows is one T cell receptor beta chain and its context. The data were taken from a study of CD8 T cells in Susac syndrome. Reverse transcription of 0.5 to 1 ug RNA was performed with random hexamers. MiXCR, run by TCRdb on the immunoSEQ multiplex PCR reads, gives a single entry per CDR3 protein. The sample yields about 150,000 distinct CDR3 sequences, 85% to 95% seen once. CDR3 length equals 17 residues. The V gene's germline CDR1 is SGHNT and CDR2 YYREEE (reference sequence). V lost 4 bases, J lost 2 bases, and 20 bases lay in between. The clonotype originates from a human donor with multiple sclerosis. This chain links TRBV5-4 with TRBJ2-3, with a tentative D call TRBD2 (6 bases). Sequencing was carried out using CD8+ T cells from PBMCs. CDR3 sequence: CASSLRAGKVVTDTQYF. The DNA of the CDR3 is TGTGCCAGCAGCCTAAGGGCGGGGAAGGTAGTCACAGATACGCAGTATTTT.